The T cell receptor (beta chain) under discussion was sequenced for a study of T-cell memory formation after mild COVID-19. Overall study context: TCR clusters largely stayed donor specific.

Using its own MiXCR run on the 5' RACE reads, TCRdb lists one record per CDR3 protein. The repertoire holds a few hundred thousand distinct CDR3 sequences, just under 20% seen once, with more than 20% in the top ten. The CDR3 is made up of 12 amino acids. The V end lost 5 bases, the J end lost 1 base, and 2 bases lay between the germline ends. CDR1 and CDR2 (germline): MNHNY, SVGAGI (reference sequence). Findings of the study overall: There was a balanced CD4/CD8 profile in clones contracting day 15 to 85, and later expanders leaned CD4+.

In its sample, this clonotype was seen a few times. Its target is unknown. The source of this sequence is a man aged 18 to 29 who had mild COVID-19 (a few samples of this study predate the infection). Cell type and time point are not known. The source material was PBMCs or a T cell subset sorted from them (not recorded which). The V call is TRBV6-6, the J call TRBJ1-4; D is uncertain. The CDR3 region is CASSKTNEKLFF. DNA for the CDR3: TGTGCCAGCAGTAAAACTAATGAAAAACTGTTTTTT.